Described below is a single T cell receptor (beta chain) sequence and its context. The target of this receptor is not known. Germline and junction disagree at one end, which may indicate a read error. Donors were roughly 40 systemically healthy Caucasian individuals from Russia aged roughly 6 to 100 years. Each donor gave 8 to 10 milliliters of peripheral blood, collected into EDTA-treated Vacutainer tubes. Ficoll-Paque density-gradient centrifugation was used to isolate PBMCs, with at least 6.5 million obtained per sample. Total RNA was extracted from PBMCs with Trizol reagent, with at least 6 micrograms obtained per sample. Naive CD45RAhigh/CD27high T cell percentages were measured by flow cytometry on a PBMC aliquot from every donor. The sample belongs to a study of blood T cells in healthy people across ages (dated by TCRdb to between 2015 and 2017). Regarding the complete study: In model experiments, template switching captured about one uniquely barcoded TCR beta cDNA molecule for every two T cells. Two additional independent replicas of 1 million unique cDNA reads from the same blood draw were analyzed for two donors (one aged 18 to 30 and one aged 80 or older). Four age groups were formed from the donors: young (average approximately 15 years), middle-aged (around 41), aged (roughly 59) and long-lived (around 82). Donors of different ages were randomly distributed across sequencing lanes to avoid experimental bias. Age-related changes in TCR beta repertoire diversity were measured in the study by deep sequencing normalized with unique cDNA molecular identifiers.

Paper-wide results and their limitations: Donor CMV infection status was unknown, potentially confounding age-related changes in expanded clonotypes. Estimates of total diversity based on one million sequenced T cells were regarded as lower bounds and as underestimates. Observed TCR beta diversity correlated strongly with the percentage of naive T cells measured by flow cytometry. Compared with the aged group, the long-lived group had more naive CD4+ T cells, fewer expanded clones and increased TCR diversity, suggesting age selection. Observed TCR beta diversity per million T cells fell roughly linearly with age, and a significant reduction was already apparent by age about 36. Bulk unsorted PBMC profiling prevented conclusive comparison of naive and antigen-experienced compartments.

Measured from the cysteine to the phenylalanine, the CDR3 is 16 residues long. Here the CDR3 DNA is all that survives: 48 bases in frame from base 1. To prepare the library, 5' RACE was applied. Instrument used: Illumina HiSeq 2500. A second roughly 6 to 11 cycle PCR used a sample-barcoded 5' primer and a J-beta primer mix. A template-switch 5' adaptor carrying 12 random nucleotides introduced a unique molecular identifier onto each TCR beta cDNA molecule. At least 2.5 million CDR3-containing paired-end reads were obtained from each sample. All of the RNA was converted into first-strand cDNA using the Mint cDNA synthesis kit, with a TRBC-specific oligonucleotide serving as the primer. Following uracil-DNA glycosylase treatment, all cDNA underwent a first 18-cycle PCR with the universal primers M1SS and BC2_uni_R. The study's own analysis went as follows. For normalization, 1 million high-quality reads were randomly selected from each sample, with every read carrying a distinct molecular identifier. Reads sharing molecular identifiers were discarded rather than binned into consensus sequences. CDR3 identification, clonotype clustering and error correction used MiTCR with a Q25 quality threshold and the strictest error-elimination algorithm. A nonparametric unseen species model with Euler transformation was used to estimate lower-bound total TCR beta diversity. TCRdb reprocessing: public reads trimmed at Q25 with fastp, clones called with MiXCR, in-frame beta chains kept. Entries that share a CDR3 protein sequence are merged under the most common genes and DNA. The authors' filters were not applied to this entry. The sample records about 800,000 distinct CDR3 sequences, about three fifths of which are singletons. About 20% of the sample lies in the top ten.

Recombination linked TRBV12-3 or TRBV12-4 to TRBJ2-7; the D region may be TRBD1 or TRBD2, each matching 5 bases equally. The sequence was obtained from a man aged 25 to 40 in good health. The sample was blood. The DNA is as follows: TGTGACAGCAGTCCCCGAGAGGGGATGAGCTCCTACGAGCAGTACTTC. This encodes CDSSPREGMSSYEQYF.